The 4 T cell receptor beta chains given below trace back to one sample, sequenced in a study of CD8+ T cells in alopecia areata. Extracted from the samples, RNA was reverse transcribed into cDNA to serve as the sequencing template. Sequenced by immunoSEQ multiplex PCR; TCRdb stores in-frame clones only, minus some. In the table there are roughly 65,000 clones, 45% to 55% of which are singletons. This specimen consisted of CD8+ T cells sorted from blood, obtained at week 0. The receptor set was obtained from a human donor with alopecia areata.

The CDR3: CASRSRGRLYEQYF. DNA for the CDR3: TGTGCCAGCAGATCCAGGGGGCGGTTGTACGAGCAGTACTTC. The chain couples TRBV6-5 to TRBJ2-7; 8 bases fit TRBD1. After removal of 6 bases from V and 4 bases from J, the junction contained 8 bases not matched to a gene. The length of the CDR3 is 14 residues. CDR1 and CDR2 from the germline V gene are MNHEY and SVGAGI.

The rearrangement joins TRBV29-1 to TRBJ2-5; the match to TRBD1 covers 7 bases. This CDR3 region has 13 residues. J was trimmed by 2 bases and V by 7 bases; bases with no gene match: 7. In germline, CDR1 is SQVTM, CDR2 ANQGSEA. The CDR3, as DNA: TGCAGCGCCCTTGGGACAGTTCAAGAGACCCAGTACTTC. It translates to CSALGTVQETQYF.

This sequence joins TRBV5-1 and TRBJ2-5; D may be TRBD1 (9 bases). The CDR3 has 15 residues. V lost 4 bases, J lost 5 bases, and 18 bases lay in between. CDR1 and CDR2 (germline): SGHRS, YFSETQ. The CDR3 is CASSLGSGTGETQYF. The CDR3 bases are TGCGCCAGCAGCCTAGGTAGCGGGACAGGGGAGACCCAGTACTTC.

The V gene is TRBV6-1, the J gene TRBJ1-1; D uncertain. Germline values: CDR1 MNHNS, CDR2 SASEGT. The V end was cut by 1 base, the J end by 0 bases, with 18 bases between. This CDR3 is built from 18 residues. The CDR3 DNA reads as TGTGCCAGCAGTGAAGACAGCCTGCTAATCGGAATGAACACTGAAGCTTTCTTT. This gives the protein CASSEDSLLIGMNTEAFF.